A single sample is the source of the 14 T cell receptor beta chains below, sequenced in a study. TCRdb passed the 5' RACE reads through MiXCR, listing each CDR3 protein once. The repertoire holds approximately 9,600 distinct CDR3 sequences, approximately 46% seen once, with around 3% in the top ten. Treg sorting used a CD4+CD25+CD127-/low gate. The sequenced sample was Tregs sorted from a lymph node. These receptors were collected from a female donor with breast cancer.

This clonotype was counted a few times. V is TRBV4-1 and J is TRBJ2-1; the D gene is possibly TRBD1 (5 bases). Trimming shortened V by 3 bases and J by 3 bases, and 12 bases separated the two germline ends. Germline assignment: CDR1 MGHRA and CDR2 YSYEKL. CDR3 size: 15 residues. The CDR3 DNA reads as TGCGCCAGCAGCCAGACAAAAGACAGCTACAATGAGCAGTTCTTC. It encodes CASSQTKDSYNEQFF.

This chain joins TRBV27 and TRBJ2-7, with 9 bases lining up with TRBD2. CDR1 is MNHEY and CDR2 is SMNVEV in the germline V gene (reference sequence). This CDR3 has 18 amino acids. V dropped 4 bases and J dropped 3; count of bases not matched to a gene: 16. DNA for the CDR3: TGTGCCAGCAGTTCCATTAAAAGGACTAGCGTGCGGCTCTACGAGCAGTACTTC. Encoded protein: CASSSIKRTSVRLYEQYF.

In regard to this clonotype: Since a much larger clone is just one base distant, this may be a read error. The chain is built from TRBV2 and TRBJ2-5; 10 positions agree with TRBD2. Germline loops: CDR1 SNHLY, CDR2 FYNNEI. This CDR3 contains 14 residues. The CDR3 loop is CANSLLAGQETQYF. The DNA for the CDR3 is TGTGCCAACAGTCTACTAGCGGGGCAAGAGACCCAGTACTTC.

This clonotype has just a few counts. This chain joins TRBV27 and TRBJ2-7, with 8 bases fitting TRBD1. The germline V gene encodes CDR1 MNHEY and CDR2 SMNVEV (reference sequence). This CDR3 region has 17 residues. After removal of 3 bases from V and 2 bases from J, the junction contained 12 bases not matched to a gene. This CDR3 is CASSLQIVPGQAYEQYF. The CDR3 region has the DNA TGTGCCAGCAGTTTGCAAATCGTCCCGGGACAGGCCTACGAGCAGTACTTC.

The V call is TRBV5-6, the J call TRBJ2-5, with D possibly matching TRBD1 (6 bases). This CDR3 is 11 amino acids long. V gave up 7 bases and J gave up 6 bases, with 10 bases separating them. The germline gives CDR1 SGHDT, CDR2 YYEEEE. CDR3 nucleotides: TGTGCCAGCGACCGGGACAAGACCCAGTACTTC. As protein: CASDRDKTQYF.

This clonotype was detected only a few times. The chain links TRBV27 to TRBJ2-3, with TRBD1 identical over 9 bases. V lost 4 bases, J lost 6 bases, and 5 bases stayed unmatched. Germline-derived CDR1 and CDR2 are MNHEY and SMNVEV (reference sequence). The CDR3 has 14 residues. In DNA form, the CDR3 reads TGTGCCAGCAGTTCGGGACAGGGAGGCGATACGCAGTATTTT. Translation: CASSSGQGGDTQYF.

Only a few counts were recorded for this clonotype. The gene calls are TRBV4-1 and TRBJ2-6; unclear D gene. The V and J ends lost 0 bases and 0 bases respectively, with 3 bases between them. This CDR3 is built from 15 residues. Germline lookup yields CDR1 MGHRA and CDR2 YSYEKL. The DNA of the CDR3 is TGCGCCAGCAGCCAAGAGGCCTCTGGGGCCAACGTCCTGACTTTC. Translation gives CASSQEASGANVLTF.

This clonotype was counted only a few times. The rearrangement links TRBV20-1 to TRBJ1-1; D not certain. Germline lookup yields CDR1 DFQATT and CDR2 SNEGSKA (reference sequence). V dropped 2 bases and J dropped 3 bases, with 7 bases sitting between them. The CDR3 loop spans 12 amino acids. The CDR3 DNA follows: TGCAGTGCTAGAAGCTCGGACACTGAAGCTTTCTTT. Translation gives CSARSSDTEAFF.

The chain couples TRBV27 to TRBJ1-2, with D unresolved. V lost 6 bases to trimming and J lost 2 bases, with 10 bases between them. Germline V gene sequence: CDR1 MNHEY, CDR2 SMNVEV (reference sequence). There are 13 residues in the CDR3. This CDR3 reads CASSPDGNYGYTF. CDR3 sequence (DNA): TGTGCCAGCAGCCCCGACGGGAACTATGGCTACACCTTC.

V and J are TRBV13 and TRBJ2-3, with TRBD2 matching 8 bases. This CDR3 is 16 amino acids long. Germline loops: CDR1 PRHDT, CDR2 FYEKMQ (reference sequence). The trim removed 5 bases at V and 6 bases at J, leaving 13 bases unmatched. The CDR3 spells CASSKAGALPGDTQYF. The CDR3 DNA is TGTGCCAGCAGCAAAGCGGGAGCCCTACCCGGGGATACGCAGTATTTT.

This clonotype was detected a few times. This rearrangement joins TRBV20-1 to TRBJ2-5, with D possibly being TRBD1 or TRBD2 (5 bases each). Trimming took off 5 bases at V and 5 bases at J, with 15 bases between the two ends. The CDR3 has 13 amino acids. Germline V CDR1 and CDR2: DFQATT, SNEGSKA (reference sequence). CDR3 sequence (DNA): TGCAGTGCTCCCCGGGGCGTAAGGGAGACCCAGTACTTC. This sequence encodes CSAPRGVRETQYF.

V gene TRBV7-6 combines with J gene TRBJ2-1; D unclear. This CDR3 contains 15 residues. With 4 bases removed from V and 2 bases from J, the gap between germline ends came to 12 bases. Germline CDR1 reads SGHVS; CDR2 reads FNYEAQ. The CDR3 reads CASSSQYMAYNEQFF. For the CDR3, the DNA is TGTGCCAGCAGCTCTCAGTATATGGCCTACAATGAGCAGTTCTTC.

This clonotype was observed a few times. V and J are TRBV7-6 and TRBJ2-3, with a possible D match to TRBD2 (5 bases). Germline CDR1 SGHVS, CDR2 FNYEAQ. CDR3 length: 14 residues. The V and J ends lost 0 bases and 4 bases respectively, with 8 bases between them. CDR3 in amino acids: CASSLAGGADTQYF. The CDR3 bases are TGTGCCAGCAGCTTAGCTGGAGGCGCAGATACGCAGTATTTT. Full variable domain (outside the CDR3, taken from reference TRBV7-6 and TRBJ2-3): GAGVSQSPRYKVTKRGQDVALRCDPISGHVSLYWYRQALGQGPEFLTYFNYEAQQDKSGLPNDRFSAERPEGSISTLTIQRTEQRDSAMYRCASSLAGGADTQYFGPGTRLTVL.

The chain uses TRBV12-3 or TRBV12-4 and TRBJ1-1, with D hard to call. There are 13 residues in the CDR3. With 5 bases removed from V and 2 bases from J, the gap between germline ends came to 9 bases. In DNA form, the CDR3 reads TGTGCCAGCAGTACTCGGACTAACACTGAAGCTTTCTTT. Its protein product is CASSTRTNTEAFF.